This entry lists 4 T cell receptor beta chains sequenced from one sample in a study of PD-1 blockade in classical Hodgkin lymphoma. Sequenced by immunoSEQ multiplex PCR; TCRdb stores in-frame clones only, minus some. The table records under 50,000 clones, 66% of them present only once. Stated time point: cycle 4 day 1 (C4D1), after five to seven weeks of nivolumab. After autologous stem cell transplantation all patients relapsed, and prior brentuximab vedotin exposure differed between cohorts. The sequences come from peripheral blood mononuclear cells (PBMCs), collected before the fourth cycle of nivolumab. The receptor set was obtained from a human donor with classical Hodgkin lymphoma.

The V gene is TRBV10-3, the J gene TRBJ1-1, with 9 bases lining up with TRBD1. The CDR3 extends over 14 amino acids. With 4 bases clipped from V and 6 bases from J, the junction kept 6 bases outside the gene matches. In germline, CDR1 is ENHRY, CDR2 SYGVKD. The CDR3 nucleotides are TGTGCCATCAGTGGACTACAGGGGGCGGCTGAAGCTTTCTTT. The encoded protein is CAISGLQGAAEAFF.

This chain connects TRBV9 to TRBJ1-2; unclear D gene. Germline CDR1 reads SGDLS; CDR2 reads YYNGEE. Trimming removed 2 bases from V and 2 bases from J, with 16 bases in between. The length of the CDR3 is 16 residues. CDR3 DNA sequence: TGTGCCAGCAGCGTTGGGATAATGGGTAAAAACTATGGCTACACCTTC. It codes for CASSVGIMGKNYGYTF.

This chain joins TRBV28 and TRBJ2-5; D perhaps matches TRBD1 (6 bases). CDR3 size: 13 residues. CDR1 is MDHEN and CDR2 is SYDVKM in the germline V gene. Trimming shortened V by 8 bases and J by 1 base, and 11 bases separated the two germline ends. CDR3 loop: CASYDRSQETQYF. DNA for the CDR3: TGTGCCAGCTATGACAGGAGCCAAGAGACCCAGTACTTC.

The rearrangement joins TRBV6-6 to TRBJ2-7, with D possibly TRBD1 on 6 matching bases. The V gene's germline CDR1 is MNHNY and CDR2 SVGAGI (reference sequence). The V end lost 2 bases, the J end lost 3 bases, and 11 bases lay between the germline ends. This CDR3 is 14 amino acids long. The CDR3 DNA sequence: TGTGCCAGCAGTTACGGTGACAGGTTCTACGAGCAGTACTTC. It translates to CASSYGDRFYEQYF.